In this sample, the clone carrying this TCR beta chain turned up a few times. Its antigen is unknown. The data are from a study of response to subunit inactivated influenza vaccine. In TCRdb, the RT-PCR reads were re-called with MiXCR into one record per CDR3 protein. The top ten clones hold about a tenth of a sample with around 750,000 distinct CDR3 sequences, around 21% of them seen once. Whole-study results and caveats: Every seasonal influenza vaccination brings in few new T cells, the authors suggested.

The source material was PBMCs from blood, sampled roughly 5 days after vaccination. The TCR originated in a man between 50 and 59 years old who received an inactivated influenza vaccine.

The CDR3, as DNA: TGTGCCAGCAGCCCAGACTATGGGTTAGATACGCAGTATTTT. Translation gives CASSPDYGLDTQYF. V is TRBV3-1 and J is TRBJ2-3; tentative D call: TRBD2 (5 bases). Between the trimmed V and J ends, which lost 4 bases and 5 bases, there was a span of 13 bases. From germline, CDR1 is LGHDT and CDR2 YNNKEL (reference sequence). The CDR3 length is 14 residues.